One and the same sample provided the 9 T cell receptor beta chains below, sequenced in a study of patients and donors after allogeneic stem cell transplantation. TCRdb fed the RT-PCR reads into MiXCR, producing one record per CDR3 protein. The sample records fewer than 500,000 distinct CDR3 sequences, 15% to 20% being singletons. The specimen sequenced was blood, either unsorted or a sorted T cell fraction (not recorded which). These receptors all stem from a human donor who was either an allogeneic HSCT recipient or a stem cell or donor lymphocyte infusion donor (not recorded which). It is not recorded whose cells these are; they may come from a transplant donor.

This rearrangement joins TRBV7-8 to TRBJ2-2, with 11 bases fitting TRBD2. This CDR3 is 17 amino acids long. V lost 2 bases, J lost 4 bases, and 6 bases stayed unmatched. Germline V CDR1 and CDR2: SGHVS, FQNEAQ. The CDR3 nucleotides are TGTGCCAGCAGCTTATACCGACTAGCGGGGATCACCGGGGAGCTGTTTTTT. Translating gives CASSLYRLAGITGELFF.

This clonotype came up a few times. The chain has TRBV6-5 and TRBJ1-2; unclear D gene. The CDR3 covers 12 residues. The V gene's germline CDR1 is MNHEY and CDR2 SVGAGI. Trimming stripped 6 bases from V and 8 bases from J, with 13 bases between. The CDR3 coding sequence is TGTGCCAGCAGCTTTACCCGAGGCGGCTACACCTTC. Translated, it gives CASSFTRGGYTF.

This clonotype was counted only a few times. The chain recombines TRBV2 with TRBJ2-3; TRBD2 aligns across 8 bases. The CDR3 runs to 15 residues. Germline assignment: CDR1 SNHLY and CDR2 FYNNEI. V trimming: 10 bases; J trimming: 5 bases; junction bases outside the gene matches: 14. CDR3 region: CAKATSAFIIDTQYF. The CDR3 DNA reads as TGTGCCAAAGCGACTAGCGCTTTTATCATAGATACGCAGTATTTT.

The chain combines TRBV12-3 or TRBV12-4 with TRBJ2-7; 8 bases agree with TRBD1. With 5 bases clipped from V and 5 bases from J, the junction kept 5 bases outside the gene matches. CDR3 length: 13 residues. The CDR3 DNA reads TGTGCCAGCAGTCCACAGGGGGTACACGAGCAGTACTTC. Encoded protein: CASSPQGVHEQYF.

This clonotype was observed a single time. V is TRBV5-1 and J is TRBJ2-5; 10 bases are a match to TRBD2. Germline CDR1 SGHRS, CDR2 YFSETQ. Trimming at V came to 0 bases and at J to 1 base, leaving 6 bases not matched to a gene. This CDR3 has 17 residues. The CDR3: CASSLAWRTSGQETQYF. The DNA for the CDR3 is TGCGCCAGCAGCTTGGCCTGGAGGACTAGCGGCCAAGAGACCCAGTACTTC.

In its sample, this clonotype was seen a few times. The chain is built from TRBV3-1 and TRBJ2-1; 7 bases line up with TRBD2. Trimming cost V 4 bases and J 10 bases; bases outside gene matches: 13. The germline V gene has CDR1 LGHDT and CDR2 YNNKEL (reference sequence). This CDR3 is built from 15 residues. CDR3 sequence: CASSLRKGRVYEQFF. The CDR3 DNA reads TGTGCCAGCAGCCTCCGAAAGGGGAGGGTATACGAGCAGTTCTTC.

The chain links TRBV7-2 to TRBJ1-3; D not resolved. V was shortened by 7 bases and J by 0 bases, with 13 bases between the two germline ends. The CDR3 extends over 15 amino acids. Germline lookup yields CDR1 SGHTA and CDR2 FQGNSA. The CDR3 DNA sequence: TGTGCCAGCAACAAACAGAGTTCCTCTGGAAACACCATATATTTT. Amino acid sequence: CASNKQSSSGNTIYF. The complete variable domain, with remaining parts taken from reference TRBV7-2 and TRBJ1-3, reads GAGVSQSPSNKVTEKGKDVELRCDPISGHTALYWYRQSLGQGLEFLIYFQGNSAPDKSGLPSDRFSAERTGGSVSTLTIQRTQQEDSAVYLCASNKQSSSGNTIYFGEGSWLTVV.

The V call is TRBV19, the J call TRBJ2-1; TRBD1 agrees at 8 bases. V was pared by 7 bases and J by 6 bases, with 11 bases of the junction left unmatched. The CDR3 is 15 residues long. The germline V gene encodes CDR1 LNHDA and CDR2 SQIVND (reference sequence). CDR3 loop: CASNRQGAFFNEQFF. The CDR3 DNA reads as TGTGCCAGTAATCGGCAGGGGGCGTTTTTCAATGAGCAGTTCTTC.

J is TRBJ2-7 and V is TRBV27; TRBD1 matches 7 bases. Per the germline V gene, CDR1 is MNHEY and CDR2 is SMNVEV (reference sequence). V gave up 6 bases and J gave up 1 base; unmatched junction bases: 9. The CDR3 runs to 15 residues. The CDR3 nucleotides are TGTGCCAGCAGCCCCTTGGGACAGACTTCCTACGAGCAGTACTTC. Translating it yields CASSPLGQTSYEQYF.